This TCR beta chain was recorded in a study of blood T cell repertoires in COVID-19. About the research overall: Samples of COVID-19 (acute and convalescent) were obtained from the United States, Italy and Spain.

Per the germline V gene, CDR1 is LGHNA and CDR2 is YSLEER. CDR3 length: 22 residues. V was shortened by 0 bases and J by 3 bases, with 30 bases between the two germline ends. The age range of participants was 18 to 89 years, with residence in more than 20 US areas. Resolution of symptoms, clearance, or two negative PCRs was present in recovered Cohort 3 donors. As processed by the authors: Amplification of reference gene primers was used by the study to estimate nucleated cell counts. Assay used: immunoSEQ multiplex PCR; TCRdb lists only in-frame clones, some missing. V and J calls plus clone size are reproduced from that table; the DNA served to infer D and trimming. The data contain 190,000 or so clones, roughly 87% of them singletons.

This receptor was identified in a woman aged 30 to 39 who had recovered from COVID-19. The sample consisted of PBMCs or T cells enriched from blood (not recorded which). The chain links TRBV4-3 to TRBJ1-3; TRBD1 might be the D (5 bases). DNA for the CDR3: TGCGCCAGCAGCCAAGAGGGAGTAAAAGGCGGGGCGAGTACCCTCTTTGGAAACACCATATATTTT. It translates to CASSQEGVKGGASTLFGNTIYF.